These 13 T cell receptor beta chains originate from one sample sequenced in a study of a mutant IDH1 vaccine in newly diagnosed glioma. Stated time point: week 5, during vaccination. All doses held 300 ug of mutant IDH1 20-mer peptide, with topical imiquimod. Produced via immunoSEQ multiplex PCR; TCRdb's table is partial and in-frame only. There are 70,000 to 100,000 clones in the sample; 91% occur only once, and roughly 0.5% lies in the top ten. These receptors are not linked to any known antigen. The specimen was PBMCs, collected from a glioma patient whose treatment included an IDH1 peptide vaccine. These TCRs come from a woman aged 45-60 years with glioma.

This clone was recorded only once. The gene calls are TRBV7-2 and TRBJ2-7; TRBD2 matches 12 bases. The germline V gene encodes CDR1 SGHTA and CDR2 FQGNSA. This CDR3 contains 17 residues. Trimming took 6 bases from V and 7 from J; bases not matched to a gene: 16. CDR3 coding DNA: TGTGCCAGCAGGTTTGGGGGTTCTAGCGGGAGGGCTCGGGAGCAGTACTTC. The encoded protein is CASRFGGSSGRAREQYF. The complete variable domain, with remaining parts taken from reference TRBV7-2 and TRBJ2-7, reads GAGVSQSPSNKVTEKGKDVELRCDPISGHTALYWYRQSLGQGLEFLIYFQGNSAPDKSGLPSDRFSAERTGGSVSTLTIQRTQQEDSAVYLCASRFGGSSGRAREQYFGPGTRLTVT.

The chain recombines TRBV2 with TRBJ2-2; 7 nucleotides agree with TRBD2. V lost 7 bases and J lost 1; bases outside the gene matches: 3. This CDR3 is built from 14 residues. Germline lookup yields CDR1 SNHLY and CDR2 FYNNEI. The CDR3 loop reads CASKLAENTGELFF. CDR3 DNA: TGTGCCAGCAAGCTAGCGGAGAACACCGGGGAGCTGTTTTTT.

This chain connects TRBV14 to TRBJ2-1; D unresolved. V was trimmed by 0 bases and J by 4 bases, leaving 4 bases between them. The CDR3 extends over 13 amino acids. Germline CDR1 and CDR2: SGHDN and FVKESK. CDR3 sequence (DNA): TGTGCCAGCAGCCAAGATCTGTACAATGAGCAGTTCTTC. This codes for CASSQDLYNEQFF.

The chain carries TRBV5-1 and TRBJ1-1; perhaps TRBD1 as D (5 bases). Trimming pared 0 bases from V and 4 bases from J, leaving 13 bases between. Germline CDR1 SGHRS, CDR2 YFSETQ. CDR3 length: 15 amino acids. The CDR3 here is CASSLGAREGTEAFF. CDR3 DNA sequence: TGCGCCAGCAGCTTGGGGGCCAGGGAGGGCACTGAAGCTTTCTTT. Together with reference TRBV5-1 and TRBJ1-1, the CDR3 gives the full variable domain: KAGVTQTPRYLIKTRGQQVTLSCSPISGHRSVSWYQQTPGQGLQFLFEYFSETQRNKGNFPGRFSGRQFSNSRSEMNVSTLELGDSALYLCASSLGAREGTEAFFGQGTRLTVV.

J is TRBJ2-3 and V is TRBV7-6; no firm D call. The CDR3 is 13 amino acids. Trimming left V 4 bases short and J 4 bases short, with 9 bases between. Germline values: CDR1 SGHVS, CDR2 FNYEAQ. CDR3 sequence: CASSSGSPDTQYF. The CDR3 DNA is TGTGCCAGCAGCTCCGGGTCTCCAGATACGCAGTATTTT.

The gene calls are TRBV5-1 and TRBJ2-2, with D perhaps TRBD1 (6 bases). CDR1 is SGHRS, CDR2 YFSETQ, per germline. The CDR3 is 12 residues long. Trimming removed 4 bases at V and 6 bases at J, with 7 bases between. For the CDR3, the DNA is TGCGCCAGCAGCGAGGGGGCCGGGGAGCTGTTTTTT. Amino acid sequence: CASSEGAGELFF.

V usage is TRBV21-1 and J usage is TRBJ2-5; TRBD2 reflects the table's D call only, with no check against the DNA. TRBV21-1 represents a pseudogene. This CDR3 has 16 residues. The CDR3 loop reads CASSKPQGTQQETQYF. The CDR3 DNA reads TGTGCCAGCAGCAAACCTCAAGGGACTCAACAAGAGACCCAGTACTTC.

This chain uses TRBV10-3 with TRBJ2-7; 7 bases fit TRBD2. The CDR3 length is 13 residues. Looked up from germline, CDR1 is ENHRY and CDR2 is SYGVKD. The V and J ends lost 2 bases and 2 bases, in that order; junction bases with no gene match: 0. The CDR3 loop is CAISEAGAYEQYF. The CDR3 region has the DNA TGTGCCATCAGTGAGGCGGGGGCCTACGAGCAGTACTTC.

The rearrangement uses TRBV5-6 and TRBJ2-3, with TRBD2 identical over 10 bases. Germline CDR1 SGHDT, CDR2 YYEEEE. The CDR3 is 14 residues long. V trimming: 5 bases; J trimming: 3 bases; junction bases outside the gene matches: 3. The CDR3 sequence: CASSGLAATDTQYF. In DNA form, the CDR3 reads TGTGCCAGCAGTGGACTAGCGGCAACAGATACGCAGTATTTT.

J is TRBJ1-6 and V is TRBV10-3; TRBD1 matches 8 bases. V lost 2 bases to trimming and J lost 10 bases; unmatched junction nucleotides: 7. Germline V gene lookup returns CDR1 ENHRY and CDR2 SYGVKD. This CDR3 has 15 residues. In nucleotides, the CDR3 is TGTGCCATCAGTGAGAGTGACAGGGGCGGATCACCCCTCCACTTT. Residues: CAISESDRGGSPLHF.

This chain joins TRBV27 and TRBJ2-3; D ambiguous. CDR3 length: 13 amino acids. The ends were cut back, 5 bases at V and 5 bases at J, with 11 bases in the middle. Germline V CDR1 and CDR2: MNHEY, SMNVEV (reference sequence). CDR3: CASSLSGVDTQYF. In nucleotides, the CDR3 is TGTGCCAGCAGTCTCTCTGGGGTAGATACGCAGTATTTT.

The chain is built from TRBV11-2 and TRBJ1-2; 8 nucleotides match TRBD1. The CDR3 length is 15 residues. CDR1 SGHAT and CDR2 FQNNGV come from the germline V gene. Germline trimming cut 0 bases from V and 5 bases from J; bases unmatched to any gene: 5. The chain's CDR3 is CASSLEAGGRYGYTF. The CDR3 nucleotides read TGTGCCAGCAGCTTAGAGGCAGGGGGCCGGTATGGCTACACCTTC.

This clone appeared once. The CDR3 sequence: CASSEALGGAGQPQHF. The CDR3 bases are TGTGCCAGCAGTGAAGCGCTTGGGGGCGCAGGGCAGCCCCAGCATTTT. The genes are TRBV2 and TRBJ1-5; tentative D call: TRBD1 (6 bases). Germline V gene lookup returns CDR1 SNHLY and CDR2 FYNNEI. There are 16 residues in the CDR3. Trimming left V 0 bases short and J 7 bases short, with 16 bases between.